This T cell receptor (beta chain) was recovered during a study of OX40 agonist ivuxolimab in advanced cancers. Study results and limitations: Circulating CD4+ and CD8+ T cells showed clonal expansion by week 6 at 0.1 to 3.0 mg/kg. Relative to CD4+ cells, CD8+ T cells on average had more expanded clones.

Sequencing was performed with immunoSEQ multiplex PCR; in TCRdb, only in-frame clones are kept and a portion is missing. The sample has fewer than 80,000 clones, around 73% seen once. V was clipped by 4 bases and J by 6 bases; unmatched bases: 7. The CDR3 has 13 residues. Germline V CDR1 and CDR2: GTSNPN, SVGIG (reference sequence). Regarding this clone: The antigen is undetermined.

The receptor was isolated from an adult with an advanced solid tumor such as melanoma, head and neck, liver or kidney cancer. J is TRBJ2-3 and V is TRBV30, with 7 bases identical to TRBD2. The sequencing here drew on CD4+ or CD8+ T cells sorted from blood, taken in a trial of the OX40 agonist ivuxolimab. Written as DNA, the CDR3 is TGTGCCTGGACCCCTAGCGGACGGGATACGCAGTATTTT. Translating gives CAWTPSGRDTQYF. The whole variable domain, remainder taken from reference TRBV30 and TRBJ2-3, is SQTIHQWPATLVQPVGSPLSLECTVEGTSNPNLYWYRQAAGRGLQLLFYSVGIGQISSEVPQNLSASRPQDRQFILSSKKLLLSDSGFYLCAWTPSGRDTQYFGPGTRLTVL.